Following are 29 T cell receptor beta chains from one sample sequenced in a study of blood T cell repertoires in COVID-19. Repertoires were generated with immunoSEQ multiplex PCR, while TCRdb's copy carries only in-frame clones and drops some. The sample shows fewer than 350,000 clones, 80% to 90% of them seen only once. Material: PBMCs or T cells enriched from blood (not recorded which). The receptors shown here come from a woman aged 40 to 50 with acute COVID-19.

This clone was detected once. The chain links TRBV5-1 to TRBJ2-7, with a possible D match to TRBD2 (6 bases). The CDR3 has 14 amino acids. CDR1 is SGHRS and CDR2 is YFSETQ in the germline V gene. The V and J ends lost 0 bases and 2 bases respectively, with 9 bases between them. The CDR3 sequence: CASSLEEGAYEQYF. The DNA of the CDR3 is TGCGCCAGCAGCTTGGAGGAGGGAGCCTACGAGCAGTACTTC.

This clone came up a few times. This rearrangement joins TRBV28 to TRBJ2-1; possibly TRBD2 for D (6 bases). CDR1 is MDHEN and CDR2 is SYDVKM in the germline V gene. This CDR3 is 14 amino acids long. V lost 7 bases, J lost 0 bases, and 10 bases lay in between. CDR3 nucleotide sequence: TGTGCCAGCATCCGGGGGACCTCCTACAATGAGCAGTTCTTC. Protein product: CASIRGTSYNEQFF.

This sequence joins TRBV9 and TRBJ1-2; D is uncertain. CDR1 is SGDLS and CDR2 is YYNGEE in the germline V gene. V was shortened by 7 bases and J by 2 bases, with 12 bases between the two germline ends. The CDR3 has 13 residues. The CDR3 here is CASELTENYGYTF. The CDR3 DNA reads TGTGCCAGCGAATTGACGGAGAACTATGGCTACACCTTC.

V is TRBV6-2 or TRBV6-3 and J is TRBJ1-2, with D perhaps matching TRBD1 (6 bases). CDR3 length equals 15 residues. V lost 2 bases and J lost 4, with 14 bases in between. The germline gives CDR1 MNHEY, CDR2 SVGEGT. The CDR3 DNA sequence: TGTGCCAGCAGTTACGGGCAGGGGAAACCCTATGGCTACACCTTC. It translates to CASSYGQGKPYGYTF.

This sequence joins TRBV27 and TRBJ1-5; no clear D. The germline gives CDR1 MNHEY, CDR2 SMNVEV (reference sequence). Trimming pared 3 bases from V and 5 bases from J, leaving 11 bases between. The CDR3 is 14 amino acids. CDR3 region: CASSFYGKDQPQHF. In DNA form, the CDR3 reads TGTGCCAGCAGTTTCTACGGGAAAGATCAGCCCCAGCATTTT.

Of note for this clone: Other DNA sequences in the same sample also yield this CDR3. The chain couples TRBV27 to TRBJ1-4; 7 bases are shared with TRBD1. The CDR3 is 16 amino acids. Germline-derived CDR1 and CDR2 are MNHEY and SMNVEV (reference sequence). Trimming took 3 bases from V and 0 from J; bases not matched to a gene: 4. CDR3 sequence: CASSLDRITTNEKLFF. The DNA of the CDR3 is TGTGCCAGCAGTTTGGACAGGATCACAACTAATGAAAAACTGTTTTTT.

The genes are TRBV25-1 and TRBJ2-7; D possibly corresponds to TRBD2 (5 bases). This CDR3 is 15 amino acids long. Trimming cost V 1 base and J 4 bases, with 14 bases left between them. The germline V gene has CDR1 MGHDK and CDR2 SYGVNS. The CDR3, as DNA: TGTGCCAGCAGTGAATCGGGGATCTTACTTTACGAGCAGTACTTC. This encodes CASSESGILLYEQYF.

The chain combines TRBV27 with TRBJ2-7; D gene ambiguous. V was clipped by 2 bases and J by 1 base, with 12 bases between them. CDR3 size: 15 residues. Germline loops: CDR1 MNHEY, CDR2 SMNVEV (reference sequence). The chain's CDR3 is CASSLRSGLSYEQYF. The CDR3 region has the DNA TGTGCCAGCAGTTTAAGGTCAGGTCTATCCTACGAGCAGTACTTC.

The chain uses TRBV7-2 and TRBJ2-1; D ambiguous. Trimming cost V 5 bases and J 12 bases, with 20 bases left between them. The CDR3 sequence is 14 residues long. Germline V CDR1 and CDR2: SGHTA, FQGNSA. CDR3 protein: CASSEVNYNLGQFF. In DNA, the CDR3 is TGTGCCAGCAGCGAGGTTAATTACAATTTAGGGCAGTTCTTC.

This clone was found a few times. The CDR3 bases are TGTGCCAGCAGTGAGGGACAGTCCGTGAATCAGCCCCAGCATTTT. Translating it yields CASSEGQSVNQPQHF. This sequence joins TRBV6-1 and TRBJ1-5; 7 nucleotides agree with TRBD1. Trimming removed 3 bases from V and 4 bases from J; junction bases left unmatched: 6. This CDR3 is 15 amino acids long. The germline V gene encodes CDR1 MNHNS and CDR2 SASEGT.

This chain links TRBV29-1 with TRBJ1-4; maybe TRBD1 (6 bases). Germline V lookup: CDR1 SQVTM, CDR2 ANQGSEA. This CDR3 contains 14 residues. V was clipped by 4 bases and J by 8 bases, with 17 bases between them. CDR3 amino acids: CSVGTQGIGEKLFF. CDR3 bases: TGCAGCGTTGGCACACAGGGTATAGGGGAAAAACTGTTTTTT.

V gene TRBV19 combines with J gene TRBJ1-5; the match to TRBD1 covers 8 bases. The V and J ends lost 3 bases and 2 bases, in that order; junction bases with no gene match: 3. The CDR3 sequence is 15 residues long. Looked up from germline, CDR1 is LNHDA and CDR2 is SQIVND (reference sequence). The CDR3 bases are TGTGCCAGTAGTATGGAACAGGGGGGCAATCAGCCCCAGCATTTT. It is translated as CASSMEQGGNQPQHF.

V gene TRBV7-2 combines with J gene TRBJ2-1; TRBD1 agrees at 7 bases. Germline V gives CDR1 SGHTA, CDR2 FQGNSA. This CDR3 contains 15 residues. Germline trimming cut 3 bases from V and 3 bases from J; bases unmatched to any gene: 5. This CDR3 is CASSFTGDGYNEQFF. The DNA for the CDR3 is TGTGCCAGCAGCTTTACAGGGGACGGCTACAATGAGCAGTTCTTC.

The rearrangement joins TRBV6-5 to TRBJ2-7; 10 nucleotides agree with TRBD2. Germline V gives CDR1 MNHEY, CDR2 SVGAGI. J was trimmed by 0 bases and V by 7 bases; bases with no gene match: 6. The CDR3 runs to 15 residues. The CDR3 DNA follows: TGTGCCAGCATACATAGCGGGAGGAGCTCCTACGAGCAGTACTTC. Its translation: CASIHSGRSSYEQYF.

J is TRBJ2-3 and V is TRBV4-1; D is undetermined. Trimming shortened V by 6 bases and J by 6 bases, and 19 bases separated the two germline ends. The CDR3 extends over 15 amino acids. CDR1 is MGHRA and CDR2 is YSYEKL in the germline V gene. CDR3 amino acids: CASSQTPRVVDTQYF. DNA for the CDR3: TGCGCCAGCAGTCAGACTCCAAGAGTCGTTGATACGCAGTATTTT.

The chain combines TRBV27 with TRBJ2-7, with 8 bases fitting TRBD2. Germline trimming cut 10 bases from V and 1 base from J; bases unmatched to any gene: 6. Germline loops: CDR1 MNHEY, CDR2 SMNVEV (reference sequence). This CDR3 is 13 amino acids long. CDR3 DNA sequence: TGTGCCACAGGTCGGGGGGGGTCCTACGAGCAGTACTTC. Protein sequence: CATGRGGSYEQYF.

The J gene is TRBJ2-2, the V gene TRBV4-1; possibly TRBD1 for D (6 bases). Germline V gene lookup returns CDR1 MGHRA and CDR2 YSYEKL. V lost 3 bases and J lost 1, with 12 bases in between. The CDR3 is 16 residues long. The DNA for the CDR3 is TGCGCCAGCAGCCAGGAACAGGGATGGAACACCGGGGAGCTGTTTTTT. Protein product: CASSQEQGWNTGELFF.

The chain joins TRBV19 to TRBJ1-6; 7 bases fit TRBD1. Trimming cost V 5 bases and J 10 bases; bases outside gene matches: 8. The germline V gene encodes CDR1 LNHDA and CDR2 SQIVND (reference sequence). The CDR3 has 14 residues. DNA for the CDR3: TGTGCCAGTAGTCTGACAGGGTTAAACTCACCCCTCCACTTT. This sequence encodes CASSLTGLNSPLHF.

The chain is built from TRBV2 and TRBJ2-1, with a tentative D call TRBD2 (6 bases). Germline CDR1 reads SNHLY; CDR2 reads FYNNEI. This CDR3 is 15 amino acids long. V was clipped by 4 bases and J by 1 base, with 11 bases between them. DNA for the CDR3: TGTGCCAGCAGTGGCGCCGGGAGATCCTACAATGAGCAGTTCTTC. This gives the protein CASSGAGRSYNEQFF.

The chain uses TRBV19 and TRBJ2-1, with TRBD2 matching over 8 bases. The CDR3 runs 15 residues. Per the germline V gene, CDR1 is LNHDA and CDR2 is SQIVND (reference sequence). After removal of 4 bases from V and 9 bases from J, the junction contained 11 bases not matched to a gene. CDR3 protein: CASSRVVSGSGEQFF. The CDR3 nucleotides read TGTGCCAGTAGTAGGGTGGTAAGCGGGAGCGGTGAGCAGTTCTTC.

This rearrangement joins TRBV19 to TRBJ2-1, with D possibly TRBD1 on 6 matching bases. Trimming left V 7 bases short and J 4 bases short, with 14 bases between. Germline V gene sequence: CDR1 LNHDA, CDR2 SQIVND (reference sequence). The CDR3 runs 14 residues. In DNA form, the CDR3 reads TGTGCCAGTACCGAGACAGGTAGATACAATGAGCAGTTCTTC. Protein: CASTETGRYNEQFF.

The rearrangement uses TRBV28 and TRBJ2-3; 9 positions agree with TRBD2. Trimming took 8 bases from V and 3 from J; bases not matched to a gene: 6. The CDR3 has 14 amino acids. The germline CDR1 and CDR2 sequences are MDHEN and SYDVKM. The CDR3 sequence: CASQAGGRTDTQYF. The CDR3 DNA reads as TGTGCCAGCCAAGCGGGAGGTAGGACAGATACGCAGTATTTT. Using reference TRBV28 and TRBJ2-3 for the parts outside the CDR3, the full variable domain is DVKVTQSSRYLVKRTGEKVFLECVQDMDHENMFWYRQDPGLGLRLIYFSYDVKMKEKGDIPEGYSVSREKKERFSLILESASTNQTSMYLCASQAGGRTDTQYFGPGTRLTVL.

This rearrangement joins TRBV2 to TRBJ1-4, with TRBD1 matching 9 bases. V shed 6 bases, J shed 7 bases, and the junction held 3 bases outside the gene matches. There are 13 residues in the CDR3. Germline CDR1 reads SNHLY; CDR2 reads FYNNEI. CDR3 DNA sequence: TGTGCCAGCAGAGGGACAGGGTTTGAAAAACTGTTTTTT. This gives the protein CASRGTGFEKLFF.

V and J are TRBV20-1 and TRBJ1-1; the D is unclear. Germline V lookup: CDR1 DFQATT, CDR2 SNEGSKA (reference sequence). The germline V and J ends were trimmed by 6 bases and 12 bases, with 14 bases remaining between them. The CDR3 loop spans 10 amino acids. The CDR3, as DNA: TGCAGTGCGGAAACAGAGAAAACTTTCTTT. This sequence encodes CSAETEKTFF.

V gene TRBV27 combines with J gene TRBJ2-1, with 7 bases matching TRBD2. Germline CDR1 reads MNHEY; CDR2 reads SMNVEV (reference sequence). This CDR3 region has 12 residues. CDR3 sequence reads: CAAGVVYNEQFF. The CDR3 coding sequence is TGTGCGGCGGGAGTTGTCTACAATGAGCAGTTCTTC.

V usage is TRBV6-5 and J usage is TRBJ1-1; D unresolved. The length of the CDR3 is 11 residues. Germline V gene lookup returns CDR1 MNHEY and CDR2 SVGAGI. V was cut by 8 bases and J by 6 bases, with 10 bases left in between. In DNA form, the CDR3 reads TGTGCCAGCTCCCGGGAGGCTGAAGCTTTCTTT. It is translated as CASSREAEAFF.

The chain recombines TRBV7-2 with TRBJ2-3, with 10 bases lining up with TRBD2. Germline assignment: CDR1 SGHTA and CDR2 FQGNSA. J lost 5 bases, V lost 6 bases, and 8 bases had no gene match. The CDR3 length is 15 residues. The DNA of the CDR3 is TGTGCCAGCAGGTCGAGCGGGAGGGCCATAGATACGCAGTATTTT. Translation: CASRSSGRAIDTQYF. Supplemented by reference TRBV7-2 and TRBJ2-3, the full variable domain reads GAGVSQSPSNKVTEKGKDVELRCDPISGHTALYWYRQSLGQGLEFLIYFQGNSAPDKSGLPSDRFSAERTGGSVSTLTIQRTQQEDSAVYLCASRSSGRAIDTQYFGPGTRLTVL.

This chain links TRBV9 with TRBJ2-3; D perhaps matches TRBD2 (6 bases). Trimming cost V 0 bases and J 0 bases, with 8 bases left between them. Germline CDR1 is SGDLS and CDR2 is YYNGEE. This CDR3 contains 15 residues. The CDR3 loop reads CASSVAGASTDTQYF. CDR3 in DNA: TGTGCCAGCAGCGTAGCGGGAGCTAGCACAGATACGCAGTATTTT.

This clone was counted between two and nine times. The V and J genes are TRBV19 and TRBJ1-1; 8 bases agree with TRBD1. J gave up 2 bases and V 9 bases, and 8 bases lay outside the gene matches. The CDR3 covers 14 residues. Looked up from germline, CDR1 is LNHDA and CDR2 is SQIVND (reference sequence). CDR3 region: CASTTGGPNTEAFF. The CDR3 DNA is TGTGCCAGCACCACAGGGGGGCCTAACACTGAAGCTTTCTTT.